The 17 T cell receptor beta chains below all came from one sample that was sequenced in a study of T cell changes during pregnancy in multiple sclerosis. Sequencing was performed with immunoSEQ multiplex PCR; in TCRdb, only in-frame clones are kept and a portion is missing. The sample holds 75,000 to 85,000 clones, 85% to 95% seen once. The source was peripheral blood, collected in the second trimester of pregnancy. The origin of the receptors is a female donor with multiple sclerosis, enrolled in a pregnancy study.

The J gene is TRBJ2-3, the V gene TRBV7-7; D not certain. This CDR3 contains 15 residues. V was shortened by 3 bases and J by 2 bases, with 12 bases between the two germline ends. Looked up from germline, CDR1 is SSHAT and CDR2 is FNYEAQ (reference sequence). CDR3 coding DNA: TGTGCCAGCAGCTTTACAGCCTCCGCCACAGATACGCAGTATTTT. The encoded protein is CASSFTASATDTQYF.

This clone was counted a few times. The chain couples TRBV6-4 to TRBJ1-6; TRBD1 matches 7 bases. Germline assignment: CDR1 MRHNA and CDR2 SNTAGT. V lost 6 bases, J lost 8 bases, and 10 bases stayed unmatched. The CDR3 sequence is 15 residues long. For the CDR3, the DNA is TGTGCCAGCAGAAAGGATCGGGACAGATATTCACCCCTCCACTTT. Protein: CASRKDRDRYSPLHF.

This clone was counted a single time. The V and J genes are TRBV15 and TRBJ1-1; possible D gene TRBD1, 5 bases. Trimming took off 8 bases at V and 3 bases at J, with 16 bases between the two ends. Germline values: CDR1 LNHNV, CDR2 YYDKDF (reference sequence). The CDR3 runs 14 residues. CDR3 sequence: CATGSGRDYTEAFF. As DNA, the CDR3 is TGTGCCACCGGTTCAGGAAGGGACTACACTGAAGCTTTCTTT. The full variable domain, completed using reference TRBV15 and TRBJ1-1, is DAMVIQNPRYQVTQFGKPVTLSCSQTLNHNVMYWYQQKSSQAPKLLFHYYDKDFNNEADTPDNFQSRRPNTSFCFLDIRSPGLGDTAMYLCATGSGRDYTEAFFGQGTRLTVV.

This chain uses TRBV11-2 with TRBJ1-4, with TRBD1 matching 9 bases. The V gene's germline CDR1 is SGHAT and CDR2 FQNNGV. The CDR3 is 15 amino acids. J gave up 7 bases and V 8 bases, and 11 bases lay outside the gene matches. CDR3 nucleotide sequence: TGTGCCAGCGGCCTAGCCGGGACAGGGAGTGAAAAACTGTTTTTT. Amino acid sequence: CASGLAGTGSEKLFF.

This chain links TRBV25-1 with TRBJ2-1; 8 positions match TRBD2. Per the germline V gene, CDR1 is MGHDK and CDR2 is SYGVNS. The CDR3 has 15 amino acids. V dropped 2 bases and J dropped 2; count of bases not matched to a gene: 2. CDR3 nucleotides: TGTGCCAGCAGTGAAGCGGGGGGAACCTACAATGAGCAGTTCTTC. Residues: CASSEAGGTYNEQFF.

The gene calls are TRBV7-2 and TRBJ2-7; TRBD1 agrees at 9 bases. The CDR3 loop spans 16 amino acids. Germline CDR1 is SGHTA and CDR2 is FQGNSA. The junction had 14 bases not matched to a gene; V was cut back by 5 bases and J by 6 bases. CDR3: CASSRGIGTGRGEQYF. CDR3 DNA: TGTGCCAGCAGCAGGGGGATCGGGACAGGGAGAGGCGAGCAGTACTTC.

J is TRBJ2-2 and V is TRBV12-2; the table's D call, TRBD2, has no DNA check behind it. TRBV12-2 is flagged as a pseudogene. The CDR3 totals 16 residues. CDR3 nucleotides: TGTGCAAGTCGCTTAGTGTCCCACTTTCCCACCGGGGAGCTGTTTTTT. This sequence encodes CASRLVSHFPTGELFF.

The chain couples TRBV6-5 to TRBJ2-7, with D possibly being TRBD2 (6 bases). The ends were cut back, 3 bases at V and 2 bases at J, with 17 bases in the middle. Germline V CDR1 and CDR2: MNHEY, SVGAGI. The CDR3 consists of 16 residues. The CDR3 DNA follows: TGTGCCAGCAGTTATGGTGGGAGGAGCTTGGCCTACGAGCAGTACTTC. This codes for CASSYGGRSLAYEQYF.

The chain recombines TRBV2 with TRBJ2-5, with D possibly TRBD1 on 5 matching bases. Trimming left V 9 bases short and J 2 bases short, with 10 bases between. This CDR3 spans 12 amino acids. Germline V gene data show CDR1 as SNHLY and CDR2 as FYNNEI. The CDR3 nucleotides read TGTGCCAGAACCGACAGACAAGAGACCCAGTACTTC. This gives the protein CARTDRQETQYF.

V usage is TRBV7-9 and J usage is TRBJ2-7; TRBD1 aligns across 8 bases. V was pared by 1 base and J by 0 bases, with 5 bases of the junction left unmatched. CDR3 size: 16 residues. Germline-derived CDR1 and CDR2 are SEHNR and FQNEAQ (reference sequence). The DNA for the CDR3 is TGTGCCAGCAGCTTAGGGGTGGGACAGGTCTCCTACGAGCAGTACTTC. It translates to CASSLGVGQVSYEQYF.

The gene calls are TRBV18 and TRBJ1-2; 8 bases line up with TRBD1. The CDR3 is made up of 13 amino acids. With 2 bases clipped from V and 8 bases from J, the junction kept 4 bases outside the gene matches. The V gene's germline CDR1 is KGHSH and CDR2 LQKENI. The CDR3 protein is CASSPKQGVGYTF. CDR3 sequence (DNA): TGTGCCAGCTCACCAAAACAGGGGGTGGGCTACACCTTC.

The CDR3 DNA follows: TGTGCCACAACTATTCCGACGAGGGAGGGGGGATTTGGCTACACCTTC. Protein product: CATTIPTREGGFGYTF. V and J are TRBV7-9 and TRBJ1-2; D may be TRBD1 (6 bases). The CDR3 has 16 residues. V dropped 10 bases and J dropped 7 bases, with 28 bases sitting between them. Germline V gene data show CDR1 as SEHNR and CDR2 as FQNEAQ (reference sequence). Based on the CDR3 plus reference TRBV7-9 and TRBJ1-2, the full variable domain is DTGVSQNPRHKITKRGQNVTFRCDPISEHNRLYWYRQTLGQGPEFLTYFQNEAQLEKSRLLSDRFSAERPKGSFSTLEIQRTEQGDSAMYLCATTIPTREGGFGYTFGSGTRLTVV.

The V gene is TRBV15, the J gene TRBJ1-1; D perhaps matches TRBD1 (6 bases). With 0 bases removed from V and 6 bases from J, the gap between germline ends came to 23 bases. The germline gives CDR1 LNHNV, CDR2 YYDKDF (reference sequence). The CDR3 runs 18 residues. The CDR3 region is CATSRDHRDTSRWAEAFF. The CDR3 bases are TGTGCCACCAGCAGAGATCATAGGGACACCTCCCGCTGGGCTGAAGCTTTCTTT. Full variable domain (remainder filled in from reference TRBV15 and TRBJ1-1): DAMVIQNPRYQVTQFGKPVTLSCSQTLNHNVMYWYQQKSSQAPKLLFHYYDKDFNNEADTPDNFQSRRPNTSFCFLDIRSPGLGDTAMYLCATSRDHRDTSRWAEAFFGQGTRLTVV.

The rearrangement joins TRBV5-1 to TRBJ1-1; D gene ambiguous. Germline V gene lookup returns CDR1 SGHRS and CDR2 YFSETQ. V was clipped by 4 bases and J by 7 bases, with 23 bases between them. This CDR3 is 16 amino acids long. The CDR3 sequence is CASSPSLSYPGDEAFF. CDR3 nucleotide sequence: TGCGCCAGCAGCCCCTCCTTAAGCTACCCGGGAGATGAAGCTTTCTTT.

The CDR3 here is CASSSRGGGVSGANVLTF. In DNA form, the CDR3 reads TGCGCCAGCAGCTCAAGGGGAGGCGGCGTCTCTGGGGCCAACGTCCTGACTTTC. This chain connects TRBV5-1 to TRBJ2-6, with D possibly TRBD2 on 6 matching bases. Germline V CDR1 and CDR2: SGHRS, YFSETQ. The V end was cut by 3 bases, the J end by 0 bases, with 16 bases between. The CDR3 loop spans 18 amino acids.

V and J are TRBV29-1 and TRBJ2-2; possible D gene TRBD1, 6 bases. The CDR3 totals 15 residues. V shed 6 bases and J shed 3 bases, with 17 bases lying between them. Germline CDR1 reads SQVTM; CDR2 reads ANQGSEA. CDR3 sequence (DNA): TGCAGCGTGGCGGCAGGGGCGCGGGACACCGGGGAGCTGTTTTTT. Its protein product is CSVAAGARDTGELFF.

This clone was observed once. This chain uses TRBV18 with TRBJ1-5; 7 bases are a match to TRBD1. The germline V gene encodes CDR1 KGHSH and CDR2 LQKENI. The CDR3 has 16 residues. Losses at the gene ends were 1 base for V and 5 bases for J; bases not matched to a gene: 8. The CDR3 DNA sequence: TGTGCCAGCTCACCACTCCCCGCAGGGGGAGATCAGCCCCAGCATTTT. Residues: CASSPLPAGGDQPQHF.